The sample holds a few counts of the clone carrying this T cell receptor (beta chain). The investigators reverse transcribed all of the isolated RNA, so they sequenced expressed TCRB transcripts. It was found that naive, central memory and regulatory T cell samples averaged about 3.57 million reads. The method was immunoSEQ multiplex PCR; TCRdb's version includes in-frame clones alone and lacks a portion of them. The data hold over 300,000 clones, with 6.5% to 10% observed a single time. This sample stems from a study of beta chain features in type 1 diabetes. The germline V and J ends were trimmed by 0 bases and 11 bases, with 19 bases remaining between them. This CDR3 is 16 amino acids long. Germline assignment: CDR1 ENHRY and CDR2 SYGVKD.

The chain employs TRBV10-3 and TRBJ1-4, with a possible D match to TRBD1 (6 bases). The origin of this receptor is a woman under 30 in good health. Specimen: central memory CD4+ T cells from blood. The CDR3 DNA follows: TGTGCCATCAGTGAGTCGGCCCTACAGGGTGGCGGGAAACTGTTTTTT. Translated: CAISESALQGGGKLFF.